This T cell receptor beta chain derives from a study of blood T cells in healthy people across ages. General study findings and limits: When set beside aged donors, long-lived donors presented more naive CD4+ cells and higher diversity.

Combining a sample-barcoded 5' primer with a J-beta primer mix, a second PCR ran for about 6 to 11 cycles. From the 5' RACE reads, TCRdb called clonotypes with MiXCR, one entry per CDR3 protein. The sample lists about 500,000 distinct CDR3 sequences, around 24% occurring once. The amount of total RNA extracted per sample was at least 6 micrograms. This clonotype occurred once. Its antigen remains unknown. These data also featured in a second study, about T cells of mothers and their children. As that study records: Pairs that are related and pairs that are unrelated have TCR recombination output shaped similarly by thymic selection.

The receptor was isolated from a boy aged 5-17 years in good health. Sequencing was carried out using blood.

Here the CDR3 DNA reads TGTGCCAGCAGCTTAGGGACGGAAGGCTATGGCTACACCTTC. Its translation: CASSLGTEGYGYTF. This chain uses TRBV7-9 with TRBJ1-2, with D unclear. Trimming cost V 1 base and J 4 bases, with 10 bases left between them. The germline gives CDR1 SEHNR, CDR2 FQNEAQ (reference sequence). The CDR3 is 14 residues long.